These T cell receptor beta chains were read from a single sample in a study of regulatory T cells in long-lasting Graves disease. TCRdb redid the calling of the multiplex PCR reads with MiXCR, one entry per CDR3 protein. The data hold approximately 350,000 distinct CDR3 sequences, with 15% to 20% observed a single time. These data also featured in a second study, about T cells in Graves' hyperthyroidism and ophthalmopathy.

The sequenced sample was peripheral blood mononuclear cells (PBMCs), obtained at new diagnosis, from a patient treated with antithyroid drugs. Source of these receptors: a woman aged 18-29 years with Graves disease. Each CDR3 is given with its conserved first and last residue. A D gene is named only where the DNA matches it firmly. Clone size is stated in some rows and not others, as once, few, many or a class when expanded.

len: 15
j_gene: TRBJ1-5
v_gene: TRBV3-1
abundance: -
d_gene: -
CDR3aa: CASSQDVGINQPQHF

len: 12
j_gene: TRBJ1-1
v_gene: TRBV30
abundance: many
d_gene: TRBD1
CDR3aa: CAWDRGGTEAFF

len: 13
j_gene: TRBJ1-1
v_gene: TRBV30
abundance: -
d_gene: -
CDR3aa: CAWSWGGNTEAFF

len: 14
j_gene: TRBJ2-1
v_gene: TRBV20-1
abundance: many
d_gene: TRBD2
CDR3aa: CSALAGDSYNEQFF

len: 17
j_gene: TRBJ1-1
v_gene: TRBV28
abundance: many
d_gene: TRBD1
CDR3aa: CASSSLGQGALNTEAFF

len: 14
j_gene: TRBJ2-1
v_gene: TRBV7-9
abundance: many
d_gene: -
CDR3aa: CASSMESRHNEQFF

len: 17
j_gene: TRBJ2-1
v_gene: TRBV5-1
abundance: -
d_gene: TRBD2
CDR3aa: CASSSQAGLAGYNEQFF

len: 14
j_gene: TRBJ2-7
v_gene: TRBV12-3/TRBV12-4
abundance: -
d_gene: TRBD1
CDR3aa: CASSLRQGPFEQYF

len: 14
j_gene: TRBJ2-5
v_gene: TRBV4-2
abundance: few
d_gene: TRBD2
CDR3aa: CASSQDRSSGGEFF

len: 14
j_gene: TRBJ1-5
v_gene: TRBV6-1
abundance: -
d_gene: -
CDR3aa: CASSDVVGREPQHF

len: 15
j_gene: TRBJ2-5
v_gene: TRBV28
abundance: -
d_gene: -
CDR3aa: CASSSPQRGQETQYF

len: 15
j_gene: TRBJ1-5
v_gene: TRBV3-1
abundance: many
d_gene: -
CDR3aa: CASSQAQVPNQPQHF

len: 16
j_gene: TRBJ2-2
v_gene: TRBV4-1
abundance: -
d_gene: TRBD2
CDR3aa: CASNQGLAGRTGELFF

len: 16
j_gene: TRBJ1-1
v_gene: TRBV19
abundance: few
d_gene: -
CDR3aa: CASRRTKQVLSTEAFF

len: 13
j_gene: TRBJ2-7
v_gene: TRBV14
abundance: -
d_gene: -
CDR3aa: CASSQVRLYEQYF

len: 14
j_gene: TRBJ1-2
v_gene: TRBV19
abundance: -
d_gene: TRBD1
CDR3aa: CASNPLDRTYGYTF

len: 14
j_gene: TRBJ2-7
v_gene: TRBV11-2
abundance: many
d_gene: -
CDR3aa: CASSLGLARSEQYF

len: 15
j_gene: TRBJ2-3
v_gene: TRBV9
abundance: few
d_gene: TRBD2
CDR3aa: CASTASGRVTDTQYF

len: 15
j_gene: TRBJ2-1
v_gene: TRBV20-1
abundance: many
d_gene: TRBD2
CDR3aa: CSAESTSGRSSEQFF

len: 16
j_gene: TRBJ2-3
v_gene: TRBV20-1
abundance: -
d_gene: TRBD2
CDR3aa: CSAAGLAGEGADTQYF

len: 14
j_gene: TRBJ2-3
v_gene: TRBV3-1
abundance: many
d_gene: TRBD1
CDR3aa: CASSHANRGDTQYF

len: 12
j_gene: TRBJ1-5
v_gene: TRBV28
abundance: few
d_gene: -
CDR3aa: CASSPPGKPQHF

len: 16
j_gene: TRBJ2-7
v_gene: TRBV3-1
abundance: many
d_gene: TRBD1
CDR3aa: CASSPKVRDRGNEQYF

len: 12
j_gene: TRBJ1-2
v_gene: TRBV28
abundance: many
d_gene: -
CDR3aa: CASVQGIYGYTF

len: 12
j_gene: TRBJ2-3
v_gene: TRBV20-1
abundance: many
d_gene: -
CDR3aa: CSAGGTTDTQYF

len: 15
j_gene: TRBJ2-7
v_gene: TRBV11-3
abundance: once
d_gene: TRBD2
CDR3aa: CASSRRLAGSYEQYF

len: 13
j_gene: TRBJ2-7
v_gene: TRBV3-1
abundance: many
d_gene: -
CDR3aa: CASSRSRKDEQYF

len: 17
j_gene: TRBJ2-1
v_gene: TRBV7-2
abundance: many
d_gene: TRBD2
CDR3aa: CASSLAGTRDSYNEQFF

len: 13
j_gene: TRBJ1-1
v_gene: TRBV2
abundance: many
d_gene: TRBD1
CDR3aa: CASRTGDFAEAFF

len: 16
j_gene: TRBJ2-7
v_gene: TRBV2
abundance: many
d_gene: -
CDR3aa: CASRTSSSGSFYEQYF

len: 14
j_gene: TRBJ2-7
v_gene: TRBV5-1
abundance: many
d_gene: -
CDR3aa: CASSLSGAPYEQYF

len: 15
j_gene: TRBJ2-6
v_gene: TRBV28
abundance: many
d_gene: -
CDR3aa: CASSKRGSGANVLTF

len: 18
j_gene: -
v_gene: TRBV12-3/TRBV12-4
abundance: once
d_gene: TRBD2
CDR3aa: CASSLFWGSRDPGGTQYF

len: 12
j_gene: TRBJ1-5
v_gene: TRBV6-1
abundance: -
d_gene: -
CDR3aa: CASSPGIQPQHF

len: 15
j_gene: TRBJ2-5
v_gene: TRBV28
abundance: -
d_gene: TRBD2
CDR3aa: CASRNPSGGSLTQYF

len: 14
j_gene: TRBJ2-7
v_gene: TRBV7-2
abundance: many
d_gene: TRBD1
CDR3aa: CASSRDRASYEQYF

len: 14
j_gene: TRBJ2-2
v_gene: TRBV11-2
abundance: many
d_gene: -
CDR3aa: CASSFGANTGELFF

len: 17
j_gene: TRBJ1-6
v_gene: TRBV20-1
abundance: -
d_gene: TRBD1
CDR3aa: CSARGTGLSSYNSPLHF

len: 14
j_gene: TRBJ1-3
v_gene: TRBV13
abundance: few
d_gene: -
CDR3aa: CASSLSHSGNTIYF

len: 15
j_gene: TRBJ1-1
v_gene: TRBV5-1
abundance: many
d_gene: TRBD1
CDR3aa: CASSLPDRVNTEAFF

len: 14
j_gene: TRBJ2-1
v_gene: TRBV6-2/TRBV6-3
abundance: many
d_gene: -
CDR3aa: CASSEGAGGNEQFF

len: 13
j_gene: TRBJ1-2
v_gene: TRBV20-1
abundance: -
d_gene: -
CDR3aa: CSARVRPPYGYTF

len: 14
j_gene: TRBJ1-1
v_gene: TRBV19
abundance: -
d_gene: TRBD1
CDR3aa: CASSAWTGDTEAFF

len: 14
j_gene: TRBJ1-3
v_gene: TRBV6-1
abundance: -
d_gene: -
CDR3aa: CASKRDAAGNTIYF

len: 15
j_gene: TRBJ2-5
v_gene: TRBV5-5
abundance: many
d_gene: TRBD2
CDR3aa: CASSPGLAGGPTQYF

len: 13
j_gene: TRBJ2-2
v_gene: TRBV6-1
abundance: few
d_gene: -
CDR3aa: CASRPRDTGELFF

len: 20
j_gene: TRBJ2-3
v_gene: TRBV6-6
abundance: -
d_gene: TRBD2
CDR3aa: CASSYSRFLTSGSRTDTQYF

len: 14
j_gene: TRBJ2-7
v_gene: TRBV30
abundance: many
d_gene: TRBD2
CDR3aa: CASHGAGVQDEQYF

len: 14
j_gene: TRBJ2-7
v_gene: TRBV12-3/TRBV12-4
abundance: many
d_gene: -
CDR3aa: CASSSRGPRGEQYF

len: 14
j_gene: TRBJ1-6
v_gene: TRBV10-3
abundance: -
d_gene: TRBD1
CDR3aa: CAIRDRGMNSPLHF

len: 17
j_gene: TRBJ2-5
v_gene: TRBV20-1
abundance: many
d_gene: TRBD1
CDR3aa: CSQKGTRDRGSQETQYF

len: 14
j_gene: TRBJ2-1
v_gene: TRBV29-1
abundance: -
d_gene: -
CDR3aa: CSGGGKSSYNEQFF

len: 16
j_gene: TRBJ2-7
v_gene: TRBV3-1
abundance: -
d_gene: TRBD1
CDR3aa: CASSQEPGTGGYEQYF

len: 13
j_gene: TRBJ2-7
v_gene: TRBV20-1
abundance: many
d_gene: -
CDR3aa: CSARDRGAYEQYF

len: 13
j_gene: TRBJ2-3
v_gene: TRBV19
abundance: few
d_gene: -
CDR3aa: CASRRGSRDTQYF

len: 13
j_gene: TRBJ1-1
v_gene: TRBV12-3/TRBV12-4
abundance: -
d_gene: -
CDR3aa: CASRPQGNTEAFF

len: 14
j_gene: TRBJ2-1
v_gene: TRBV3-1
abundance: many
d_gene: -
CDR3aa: CASESGGSYNEQFF

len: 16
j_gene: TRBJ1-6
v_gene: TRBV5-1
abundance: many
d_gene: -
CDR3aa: CASSLEEQTKNSPLHF

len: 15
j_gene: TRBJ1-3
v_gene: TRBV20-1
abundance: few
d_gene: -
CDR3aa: CSARDFRGGGNTIYF

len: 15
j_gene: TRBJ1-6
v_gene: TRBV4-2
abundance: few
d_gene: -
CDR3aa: CASSQDATSASPLHF